This TCR beta chain was observed in a study of response to subunit inactivated influenza vaccine. TCRdb fed the RT-PCR reads into MiXCR, producing one record per CDR3 protein. The sample has 400,000 to 650,000 distinct CDR3 sequences, around 7.7% seen once. Study outcomes and limitations: Each seasonal influenza vaccination, the authors suggested, recruits few new T cells.

V lost 4 bases, J lost 10 bases, and 13 bases lay in between. The CDR3 loop spans 12 amino acids. This clonotype was picked up a small number of times. The antigen remains unidentified. The receptor was isolated from a man aged 50 to 69 who received an inactivated influenza vaccine. The chain employs TRBV12-3 or TRBV12-4 and TRBJ1-1; D gene unclear. The specimen comprised PBMCs from blood, sampled around 2 years after vaccination. CDR3 in amino acids: CASSSTGLGAFF. The CDR3 DNA is TGTGCCAGCAGTTCCACGGGGTTAGGAGCTTTCTTT.